This passage covers 28 T cell receptor beta chains from one sample sequenced in a study of T-cell memory formation after mild COVID-19. One entry per CDR3 protein results from TCRdb running MiXCR on the 5' RACE reads. The table includes some 490,000 distinct CDR3 sequences, 15% to 20% detected once. Specimen: PBMCs or a T cell subset sorted from them (not recorded which). The receptor set was obtained from an adult woman who had mild COVID-19 (a few samples of this study predate the infection). Cell type and time point are not known.

This clonotype was picked up a small number of times. The chain employs TRBV14 and TRBJ2-5; weak D call: TRBD2 (6 bases). Trimming left V 0 bases short and J 7 bases short, with 15 bases between. Germline V gives CDR1 SGHDN, CDR2 FVKESK. This CDR3 is 15 amino acids long. The CDR3 reads CASSQDMGGRRTQYF. The CDR3 DNA follows: TGTGCCAGCAGCCAAGATATGGGAGGAAGACGGACCCAGTACTTC.

This clonotype was counted only a few times. The chain has TRBV2 and TRBJ1-2; the D is unclear. The CDR3 is 12 residues long. Germline V gene sequence: CDR1 SNHLY, CDR2 FYNNEI. Trimming cost V 2 bases and J 6 bases, with 7 bases left between them. CDR3 DNA: TGTGCCAGCAGTGAAAGCCTAAATGGCTACACCTTC. It translates to CASSESLNGYTF.

The V call is TRBV4-3, the J call TRBJ2-5; TRBD2 aligns across 13 bases. The CDR3 extends over 18 amino acids. The germline CDR1 and CDR2 sequences are LGHNA and YSLEER. V gave up 4 bases and J gave up 4 bases; unmatched junction bases: 12. Here the CDR3 DNA reads TGCGCCAGCAGCCCTCACATGGGGACTAGCGGGGTGGGAGAGACCCAGTACTTC. This gives the protein CASSPHMGTSGVGETQYF.

This clonotype was picked up a small number of times. The chain uses TRBV29-1 and TRBJ2-1; no definite D call. CDR3 length: 14 residues. The V gene's germline CDR1 is SQVTM and CDR2 ANQGSEA. Trimming took off 3 bases at V and 2 bases at J, with 11 bases between the two ends. CDR3 protein: CSVDGLGAYNEQFF. The CDR3 DNA follows: TGCAGCGTTGATGGGCTTGGGGCCTACAATGAGCAGTTCTTC.

This sequence joins TRBV27 and TRBJ1-5; D gene uncertain. Germline CDR1 and CDR2: MNHEY and SMNVEV (reference sequence). The CDR3 spans 15 residues. V dropped 4 bases and J dropped 2 bases, with 12 bases sitting between them. The CDR3: CASSSRNLGNQPQHF. The CDR3, as DNA: TGTGCCAGCAGTTCCAGGAATTTGGGCAATCAGCCCCAGCATTTT.

J is TRBJ2-3 and V is TRBV7-2, with 7 bases that match TRBD2. The CDR3 extends over 14 amino acids. Trimming at V came to 1 base and at J to 4 bases, leaving 2 bases not matched to a gene. Germline-derived CDR1 and CDR2 are SGHTA and FQGNSA. The chain's CDR3 is CASSLGSGPDTQYF. CDR3 DNA sequence: TGTGCCAGCAGCTTAGGTAGCGGGCCAGATACGCAGTATTTT.

In the case of this clonotype: At one of its ends the junction is not consistent with the germline gene, which may arise from a read error. V gene TRBV7-9 combines with J gene TRBJ2-5; D is perhaps TRBD2 (6 bases). The CDR3 spans 12 residues. The germline V gene has CDR1 SEHNR and CDR2 FQNEAQ (reference sequence). In DNA form, the CDR3 reads TGTGCCAGCAGCCTTCCCGGGGGTCGCTCCCATTTC. This translates into CASSLPGGRSHF.

This clonotype was picked up a small number of times. The rearrangement joins TRBV29-1 to TRBJ2-7, with 7 bases fitting TRBD1. Germline V CDR1 and CDR2: SQVTM, ANQGSEA. This CDR3 has 16 amino acids. The ends lost 1 base at V and 3 bases at J; junction bases unmatched: 12. This CDR3 is CSVEARGRARGYEQYF. As DNA, the CDR3 is TGCAGCGTTGAAGCAAGGGGGCGGGCAAGGGGCTACGAGCAGTACTTC.

The chain links TRBV12-3 or TRBV12-4 to TRBJ1-1; D unclear. The V and J ends lost 6 bases and 2 bases respectively, with 13 bases between them. This CDR3 region has 14 residues. DNA for the CDR3: TGTGCCAGCAGCGATGCGAGGAGCAACACTGAAGCTTTCTTT. Its translation is CASSDARSNTEAFF.

This clonotype has more than one count but fewer than ten. This sequence joins TRBV6-6 and TRBJ2-7; 9 nucleotides align to TRBD1. The CDR3 has 13 residues. V was clipped by 6 bases and J by 3 bases; unmatched bases: 3. Germline CDR1 is MNHNY and CDR2 is SVGAGI (reference sequence). CDR3 protein: CASRKGQGYEQYF. DNA for the CDR3: TGTGCCAGCAGGAAGGGACAGGGCTACGAGCAGTACTTC.

The sample holds a few counts of this clonotype. This chain joins TRBV4-3 and TRBJ2-7; D unclear. The germline V gene encodes CDR1 LGHNA and CDR2 YSLEER. The CDR3 covers 14 residues. The V end was cut by 0 bases, the J end by 2 bases, with 8 bases between. For the CDR3, the DNA is TGCGCCAGCAGCCAAGATGACGGCACCTACGAGCAGTACTTC. Translation gives CASSQDDGTYEQYF.

A few counts support this clonotype. V usage is TRBV3-1 and J usage is TRBJ1-6; D possibly corresponds to TRBD1 (6 bases). Germline V CDR1 and CDR2: LGHDT, YNNKEL (reference sequence). The CDR3 loop spans 15 amino acids. V was clipped by 5 bases and J by 9 bases, with 17 bases between them. The DNA for the CDR3 is TGTGCCAGCAGCGACAGGAGCCAGCGGGGTTCACCCCTCCACTTT. This encodes CASSDRSQRGSPLHF.

The gene calls are TRBV9 and TRBJ2-3, with no clear D. CDR3 length: 15 residues. Per germline, CDR1 SGDLS and CDR2 YYNGEE. V lost 0 bases, J lost 0 bases, and 8 bases lay in between. The CDR3 DNA sequence: TGTGCCAGCAGCGTAGGGGTTTTAAGCACAGATACGCAGTATTTT. It codes for CASSVGVLSTDTQYF.

The chain employs TRBV28 and TRBJ2-6; the D gene is possibly TRBD1 (5 bases). Trimming cost V 9 bases and J 0 bases, with 12 bases left between them. The CDR3 covers 15 residues. Germline V gene lookup returns CDR1 MDHEN and CDR2 SYDVKM. This chain's CDR3 is CARGTRDSGANVLTF. The DNA of the CDR3 is TGTGCCAGGGGCACCAGGGACTCTGGGGCCAACGTCCTGACTTTC.

About this clonotype itself: One end of the junction is discordant with germline, which a read error may explain. V and J are TRBV9 and TRBJ2-5, with TRBD1 matching over 7 bases. There are 14 residues in the CDR3. Germline loops: CDR1 SGDLS, CDR2 YYNGEE. DNA for the CDR3: TGTGCCAGCAGCGCGACCGGGACAGTAGAGACACAGTACTTC. This encodes CASSATGTVETQYF.

This chain uses TRBV5-6 with TRBJ2-5; D not resolved. V lost 0 bases and J lost 2, with 20 bases in between. Germline V gene sequence: CDR1 SGHDT, CDR2 YYEEEE. This CDR3 is built from 18 residues. The chain's CDR3 is CASSLAVGIPREQETQYF. The CDR3 bases are TGTGCCAGCAGCTTGGCGGTGGGCATCCCACGCGAGCAAGAGACCCAGTACTTC.

This clonotype has a count of ten or more. Here the CDR3 reads CASSLGGVTGELFF. CDR3 coding DNA: TGTGCCAGCAGTTTAGGAGGGGTCACCGGGGAGCTGTTTTTT. This chain uses TRBV12-3 or TRBV12-4 with TRBJ2-2; either TRBD1 or TRBD2 may supply D (5 bases each). V was trimmed by 1 base and J by 4 bases, leaving 7 bases between them. The length of the CDR3 is 14 residues.

The rearrangement joins TRBV7-2 to TRBJ2-3; D is undetermined. V lost 4 bases to trimming and J lost 2 bases, with 10 bases between them. Germline CDR1 and CDR2: SGHTA and FQGNSA. This CDR3 has 14 residues. CDR3 nucleotide sequence: TGTGCCAGCAGCTCCTCCAGTTTCACAGATACGCAGTATTTT. Translated, it gives CASSSSSFTDTQYF.

This chain connects TRBV5-6 to TRBJ2-7; D unclear. The V gene's germline CDR1 is SGHDT and CDR2 YYEEEE. The CDR3 consists of 13 residues. Trimming took off 0 bases at V and 3 bases at J, with 7 bases between the two ends. The CDR3 DNA reads as TGTGCCAGCAGCTTGGAAAGGCTCTACGAGCAGTACTTC. Its translation is CASSLERLYEQYF. The full variable domain, completed using reference TRBV5-6 and TRBJ2-7, is DAGVTQSPTHLIKTRGQQVTLRCSPKSGHDTVSWYQQALGQGPQFIFQYYEEEERQRGNFPDRFSGHQFPNYSSELNVNALLLGDSALYLCASSLERLYEQYFGPGTRLTVT.

The chain is built from TRBV29-1 and TRBJ2-5, with D possibly matching TRBD2 (6 bases). The V end was cut by 4 bases, the J end by 4 bases, with 19 bases between. The length of the CDR3 is 15 residues. Germline V gene lookup returns CDR1 SQVTM and CDR2 ANQGSEA. CDR3 sequence reads: CSVGSAGLPGETQYF. CDR3 nucleotide sequence: TGCAGCGTTGGGTCCGCGGGGTTGCCTGGAGAGACCCAGTACTTC.

Concerning this clonotype itself: One end of the junction is discordant with germline, which a read error may explain. CDR3 region: CASTEPGGRYNEQFF. For the CDR3, the DNA is TGTGCCAGCACTGAACCCGGGGGCCGCTACAATGAGCAGTTCTTC. This sequence joins TRBV2 and TRBJ2-1; D is possibly TRBD1 or TRBD2 (6 bases each). This CDR3 has 15 residues. From germline, CDR1 is SNHLY and CDR2 FYNNEI.

The table lists this clonotype with many counts. The CDR3 here is CASSPFMDSEPYNEQFF. In DNA, the CDR3 is TGCGCCAGCAGCCCCTTCATGGACAGCGAACCTTACAATGAGCAGTTCTTC. The chain recombines TRBV4-3 with TRBJ2-1, with D maybe TRBD1 (6 bases). Trimming pared 4 bases from V and 4 bases from J, leaving 20 bases between. The CDR3 extends over 17 amino acids. CDR1 is LGHNA, CDR2 YSLEER, per germline.

This clonotype came up a few times. The chain combines TRBV12-3 or TRBV12-4 with TRBJ2-1; TRBD1 agrees at 8 bases. The V segment lost 6 bases and the J segment 9 bases; nucleotides outside the gene matches: 7. The CDR3 loop spans 13 amino acids. DNA of the CDR3: TGTGCCAGCAGCGGCGGGACAGGCAGTGAGCAGTTCTTC. Translating gives CASSGGTGSEQFF.

This clonotype turned up a few times. CDR3 loop: CASSLNVYTEAFF. In nucleotides, the CDR3 is TGTGCCAGCAGTTTAAACGTGTACACTGAAGCTTTCTTT. V gene TRBV27 combines with J gene TRBJ1-1; D is undetermined. The CDR3 runs 13 residues. Trimming took off 2 bases at V and 3 bases at J, with 7 bases between the two ends. Germline lookup yields CDR1 MNHEY and CDR2 SMNVEV (reference sequence).

This chain links TRBV7-2 with TRBJ2-7; possible D gene TRBD2, 5 bases. The CDR3 has 13 residues. Germline V gives CDR1 SGHTA, CDR2 FQGNSA. Trimming pared 1 base from V and 9 bases from J, leaving 13 bases between. Here the CDR3 DNA reads TGTGCCAGCAGCTTAGGAGGGCTAGAAGGGCAGTACTTC. Its translation is CASSLGGLEGQYF.

This clonotype was detected many times. The chain employs TRBV12-3 or TRBV12-4 and TRBJ1-1; D unresolved. V lost 4 bases and J 1 base, leaving 10 bases between the germline ends. The CDR3 has 14 amino acids. CDR3 sequence (DNA): TGTGCCAGCAGTTCAGGTTGGCGGAACACTGAAGCTTTCTTT. This translates into CASSSGWRNTEAFF.

The chain recombines TRBV4-1 with TRBJ2-1; the match to TRBD2 covers 8 bases. The CDR3 contains 15 residues. The ends lost 6 bases at V and 6 bases at J; junction bases unmatched: 10. Looked up from germline, CDR1 is MGHRA and CDR2 is YSYEKL. The CDR3 DNA reads as TGCGCCAGCAGAAGAATAGCGGGGCTTGTCAATGAGCAGTTCTTC. Protein product: CASRRIAGLVNEQFF.

This clonotype appeared many times. The chain combines TRBV12-3 or TRBV12-4 with TRBJ1-5; tentative D call: TRBD1 (5 bases). This CDR3 region has 15 residues. Trimming removed 3 bases from V and 4 bases from J, with 13 bases in between. The CDR3 loop is CASSFARDENQPQHF. DNA for the CDR3: TGTGCCAGCAGTTTCGCCAGGGATGAAAATCAGCCCCAGCATTTT.